This TCR beta chain was recorded in a study of OX40 agonist ivuxolimab in advanced cancers. Across the whole study: Patients undergoing dose escalation presented with hepatocellular carcinoma, melanoma, renal cell or head and neck cancer.

Repertoires were generated with immunoSEQ multiplex PCR, while TCRdb's copy carries only in-frame clones and drops some. The sample includes about 84,000 clones, about 90% of them seen just once. This CDR3 comprises 15 residues. The V end was cut by 1 base, the J end by 9 bases, with 16 bases between. Germline V CDR1 and CDR2: SEHNR, FQNEAQ (reference sequence). The clonotype was recovered from an adult with an advanced solid tumor such as melanoma, head and neck, liver or kidney cancer. Sequenced material: CD4+ or CD8+ T cells sorted from blood, taken in a trial of the OX40 agonist ivuxolimab. The chain joins TRBV7-9 to TRBJ2-1, with TRBD2 as a possible D gene (5 bases). The CDR3 DNA sequence: TGTGCCAGCAGCTTAGGGGCCCGGGAACTCGGTGAGCAGTTCTTC. This encodes CASSLGARELGEQFF.